A selection of T cell receptor beta chains follows, all from one sample in a study of regulatory T cells in long-lasting Graves disease. One entry per CDR3 protein, called by TCRdb with MiXCR from the multiplex PCR reads. The sample yields 430,000 or so distinct CDR3 sequences, roughly a fifth seen once. The source was peripheral blood mononuclear cells (PBMCs), collected when the disease was refractory, from a patient treated with antithyroid drugs. The receptors were sampled from a female donor with Graves disease. The CDR3 runs from the conserved cysteine through the conserved F or W. D genes are given only for firm matches. Size is omitted from some rows. Given values are once, few, many or a class for expanded clones.

V	size	J	D	DNA	CDR3
TRBV27	NA	TRBJ2-5	TRBD1	TGTGCCAGCAGTACCCGACAGGGGGAGACCCAGTACTTC	CASSTRQGETQYF
TRBV27	NA	TRBJ2-7	NA	TGTGCCAGCAGTTTATCAGCCTTCTACGAGCAGTACTTC	CASSLSAFYEQYF
TRBV29-1	few	TRBJ1-1	NA	TGCAGCGTTGAAGCAGGAGGGACAGCTTTCTTT	CSVEAGGTAFF
TRBV7-2	few	TRBJ2-7	NA	TGTGCCTCCTCCCGGGGCCCAACGTCCTACGAGCAGTACTTC	CASSRGPTSYEQYF
TRBV12-3/TRBV12-4	many	TRBJ2-7	NA	TGTGCCAGCTCTCGTGTCTCGGGAGTGTTGGTGGGCGAGCAGTACTTC	CASSRVSGVLVGEQYF
TRBV28	NA	TRBJ2-3	TRBD2	TGTGCCAGCACTCGGGGGGAGCGGGATAGCACAGATACGCAGTATTTT	CASTRGERDSTDTQYF
TRBV19	many	TRBJ1-1	NA	TGTGCCAGTTCGATCCGGGGGGGAGACGTAAACACTGAAGCTTTCTTT	CASSIRGGDVNTEAFF
TRBV5-1	few	TRBJ1-1	NA	TGCGCCAGCAGCCGGATCGGGGCTCCCAACACTGAAGCTTTCTTT	CASSRIGAPNTEAFF
TRBV5-1	few	TRBJ1-4	NA	TGCGCCAGCAGCTTTGGCAGGAATGAAAAACTGTTTTTT	CASSFGRNEKLFF
TRBV6-1	many	TRBJ2-7	TRBD2	TGTGCCACCATAGCGGGAGGCGGGAACGAGCAGTACTTC	CATIAGGGNEQYF
TRBV2	many	TRBJ2-2	TRBD2	TGTGCCAGCAGTCCCGGCGGGGGGACCGGGGAGCTGTTTTTT	CASSPGGGTGELFF
TRBV2	NA	TRBJ2-3	NA	TGTGCCAGCAGTGAAGCGCTTAGCACAGATACGCAGTATTTT	CASSEALSTDTQYF
TRBV27	many	TRBJ2-5	TRBD1	TGTGCCAGCAGCCGCACATGGACAGGGGAATCGGAGACCCAGTACTTC	CASSRTWTGESETQYF
TRBV27	many	TRBJ2-7	NA	TGTGCCAGCAGTTCTCAAGGACTGCCCCCGTTCTACGAGCAGTACTTC	CASSSQGLPPFYEQYF
TRBV15	NA	TRBJ2-3	TRBD2	TGTGCCACCAGCAGAGATGCCGATTTTTGGGGCGCGGGGGATAGCACAGATACGCAGTATTTT	CATSRDADFWGAGDSTDTQYF